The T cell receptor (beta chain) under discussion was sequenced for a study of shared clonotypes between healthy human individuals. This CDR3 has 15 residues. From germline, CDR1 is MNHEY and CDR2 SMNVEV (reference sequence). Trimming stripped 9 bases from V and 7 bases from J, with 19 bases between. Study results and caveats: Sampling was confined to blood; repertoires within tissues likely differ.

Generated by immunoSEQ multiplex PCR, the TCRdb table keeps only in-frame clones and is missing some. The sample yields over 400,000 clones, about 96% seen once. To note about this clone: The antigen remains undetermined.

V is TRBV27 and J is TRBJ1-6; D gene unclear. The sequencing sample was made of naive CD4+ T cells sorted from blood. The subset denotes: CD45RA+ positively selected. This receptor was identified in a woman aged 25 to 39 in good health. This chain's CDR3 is CASSARRAANSPLHF. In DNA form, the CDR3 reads TGTGCCAGTTCTGCCAGGCGCGCTGCGAATTCACCCCTCCACTTT.